This T cell receptor beta chain was profiled in a study of OX40 agonist ivuxolimab in advanced cancers. Looking at the study overall: The group had a mean age of roughly 65 years, ranged from roughly 20 to 80, and was 82.7% male. Study-wide findings and caveats: In CD8+ T cells, expanded clones were on average more numerous than in CD4+.

To note about this clone: What it binds is unknown.

Produced via immunoSEQ multiplex PCR; TCRdb's table is partial and in-frame only. This sample has 50,000 to 85,000 clones, with 85% found just once. The sample in question was CD4+ or CD8+ T cells sorted from blood, obtained in a trial of the OX40 agonist ivuxolimab. This clonotype was sampled from an adult with an advanced solid tumor such as melanoma, head and neck, liver or kidney cancer.

CDR3 region: CASSVRGQGGYEQYF. CDR3 in DNA: TGTGCCAGCTCCGTAAGGGGACAGGGAGGGTACGAGCAGTACTTC. This sequence joins TRBV18 and TRBJ2-7; TRBD1 agrees at 9 bases. J gave up 4 bases and V 6 bases, and 10 bases lay outside the gene matches. CDR1 and CDR2 (germline): KGHSH, LQKENI. The CDR3 runs to 15 residues.